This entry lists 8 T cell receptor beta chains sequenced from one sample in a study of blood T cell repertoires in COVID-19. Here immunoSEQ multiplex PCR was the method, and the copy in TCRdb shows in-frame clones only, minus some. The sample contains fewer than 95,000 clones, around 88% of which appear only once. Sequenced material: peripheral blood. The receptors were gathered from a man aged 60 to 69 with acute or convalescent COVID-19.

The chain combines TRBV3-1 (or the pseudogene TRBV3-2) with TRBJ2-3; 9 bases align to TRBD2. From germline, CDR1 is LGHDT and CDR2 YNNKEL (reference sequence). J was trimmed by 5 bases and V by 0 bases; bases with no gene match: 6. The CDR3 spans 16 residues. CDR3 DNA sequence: TGTGCCAGCAGCCAAGATCAGGGACTAGCTGGAGATACGCAGTATTTT. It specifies CASSQDQGLAGDTQYF.

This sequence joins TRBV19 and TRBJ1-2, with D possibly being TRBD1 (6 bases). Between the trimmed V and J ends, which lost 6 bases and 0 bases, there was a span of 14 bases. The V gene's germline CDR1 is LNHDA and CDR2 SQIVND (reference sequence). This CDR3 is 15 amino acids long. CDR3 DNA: TGTGCCAGTAGGCAGATTTACAGGGCTAACTATGGCTACACCTTC. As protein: CASRQIYRANYGYTF. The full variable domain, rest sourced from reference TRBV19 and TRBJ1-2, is DGGITQSPKYLFRKEGQNVTLSCEQNLNHDAMYWYRQDPGQGLRLIYYSQIVNDFQKGDIAEGYSVSREKKESFPLTVTSAQKNPTAFYLCASRQIYRANYGYTFGSGTRLTVV.

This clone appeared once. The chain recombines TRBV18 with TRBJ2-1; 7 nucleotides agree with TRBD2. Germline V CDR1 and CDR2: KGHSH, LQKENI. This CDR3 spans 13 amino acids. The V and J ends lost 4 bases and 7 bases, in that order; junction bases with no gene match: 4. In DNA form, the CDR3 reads TGTGCCAGCTCACTACGACTAGCAAATGAGCAGTTCTTC. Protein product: CASSLRLANEQFF.

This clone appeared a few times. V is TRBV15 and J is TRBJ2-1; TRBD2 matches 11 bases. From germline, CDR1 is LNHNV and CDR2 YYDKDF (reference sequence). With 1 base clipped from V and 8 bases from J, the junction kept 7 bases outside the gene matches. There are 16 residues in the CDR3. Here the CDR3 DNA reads TGTGCCACCAGCAGAGTAGCGGGGGGGCCTTTCGATGAGCAGTTCTTC. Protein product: CATSRVAGGPFDEQFF.

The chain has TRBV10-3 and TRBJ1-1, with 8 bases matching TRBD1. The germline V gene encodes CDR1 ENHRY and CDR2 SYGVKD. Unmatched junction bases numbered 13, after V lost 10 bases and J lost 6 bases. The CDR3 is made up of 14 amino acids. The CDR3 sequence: CASGQGLIVSEAFF. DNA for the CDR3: TGTGCCAGCGGACAGGGTTTAATCGTTTCTGAAGCTTTCTTT.

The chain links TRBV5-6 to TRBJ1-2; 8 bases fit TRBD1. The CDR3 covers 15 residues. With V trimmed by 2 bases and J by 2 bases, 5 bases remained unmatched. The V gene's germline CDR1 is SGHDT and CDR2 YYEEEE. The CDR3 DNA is TGTGCCAGCAGCTTTTTGGACAGGGTCAACTATGGCTACACCTTC. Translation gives CASSFLDRVNYGYTF.

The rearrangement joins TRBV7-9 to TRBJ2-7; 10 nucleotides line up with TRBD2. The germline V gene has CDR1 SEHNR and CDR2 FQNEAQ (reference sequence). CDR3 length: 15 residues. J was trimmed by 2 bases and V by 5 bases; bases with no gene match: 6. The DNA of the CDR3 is TGTGCCAGCAGCACCGGGACTAGCGATACCTACGAGCAGTACTTC. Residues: CASSTGTSDTYEQYF.

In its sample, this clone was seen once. The CDR3: CAISDVTAGEAFF. The CDR3 coding sequence is TGTGCCATCAGTGATGTGACTGCGGGTGAAGCTTTCTTT. The J gene is TRBJ1-1, the V gene TRBV10-3, with D unresolved. The CDR3 has 13 residues. With 3 bases removed from V and 7 bases from J, the gap between germline ends came to 12 bases. Germline assignment: CDR1 ENHRY and CDR2 SYGVKD.